A single sample is the source of the 17 T cell receptor beta chains below, sequenced in a study of CXCR3-negative and CXCR3-positive naive CD8 T cells. The antigens for these receptors are not known. Findings and limits, study-wide: TRB CDR3s were more hydrophobic in CXCR3-positive than in CXCR3-negative naive cells.

The libraries of TRB cDNA were constructed through 5' RACE using UMI labels. TCRdb reprocessed the 5' RACE reads and reports one entry per CDR3 protein, with no DNA. Its listing shows some 130,000 distinct CDR3 sequences. Material: naive CXCR3+ CD8+ T cells from blood. The subset is: CD45RO-CCR7+CD27+CD95- naive CD8+ T cells expressing CXCR3 (TNR3+). Every receptor here comes from a human donor in good health. Some clones in this sample may be carry-over from other donors' samples.

The chain carries TRBV20-1 and TRBJ2-1; the D gene TCRdb calls, TRBD2, cannot be checked with no DNA. This CDR3 comprises 13 residues. The germline V gene encodes CDR1 DFQATT and CDR2 SNEGSKA (reference sequence). CDR3 sequence: CSARGRVDNEQFF.

The V and J genes are TRBV10-3 and TRBJ1-1. There are 14 residues in the CDR3. Germline loops: CDR1 ENHRY, CDR2 SYGVKD. The CDR3 loop is CAISDFELNTEAFF.

The rearrangement uses TRBV28 and TRBJ2-5; TCRdb outputs TRBD1, but without DNA this stays unchecked. The CDR3 has 15 amino acids. Germline CDR1 reads MDHEN; CDR2 reads SYDVKM. This CDR3 is CASSSRDRGLETQYF.

The chain employs TRBV12-3 or TRBV12-4 and TRBJ1-5. This CDR3 has 13 amino acids. CDR3 protein: CASSTRAHQPQHF.

V usage is TRBV7-9 and J usage is TRBJ2-7; checking the TCRdb D call of TRBD1 is not possible without DNA. This CDR3 contains 15 residues. Looked up from germline, CDR1 is SEHNR and CDR2 is FQNEAQ (reference sequence). CDR3 loop: CASSPGTGLSYEQYF.

The chain links TRBV7-6 to TRBJ2-1; the TRBD2 assignment by TCRdb is unverifiable without DNA. Germline values: CDR1 SGHVS, CDR2 FNYEAQ. The CDR3 contains 18 residues. The CDR3: CASSLGDGPVSSYNEQFF.

The rearrangement links TRBV6-5 to TRBJ2-1. The length of the CDR3 is 13 residues. From germline, CDR1 is MNHEY and CDR2 SVGAGI. The CDR3 loop is CASSLTSDNEQFF.

The chain is built from TRBV7-9 and TRBJ1-4. The CDR3 covers 14 residues. Germline CDR1 reads SEHNR; CDR2 reads FQNEAQ (reference sequence). The CDR3 region is CASSLQTTNEKLFF.

This chain links TRBV29-1 with TRBJ2-1; TCRdb's D call, TRBD2, is unchecked because there is no DNA. Germline CDR1 is SQVTM and CDR2 is ANQGSEA. There are 15 residues in the CDR3. CDR3 loop: CSVDGRGRAYNEQFF.

The V gene is TRBV2, the J gene TRBJ2-1; absent DNA, TCRdb's TRBD2 call cannot be checked. This CDR3 has 16 amino acids. Germline lookup yields CDR1 SNHLY and CDR2 FYNNEI. The CDR3 spells CASSERRPDFYNEQFF. Based on the CDR3 plus reference TRBV2 and TRBJ2-1, the full variable domain is EPEVTQTPSHQVTQMGQEVILRCVPISNHLYFYWYRQILGQKVEFLVSFYNNEISEKSEIFDDQFSVERPDGSNFTLKIRSTKLEDSAMYFCASSERRPDFYNEQFFGPGTRLTVL.

The chain recombines TRBV12-3 or TRBV12-4 with TRBJ2-7; TCRdb outputs TRBD2, but without DNA this stays unchecked. The CDR3 spans 16 residues. This CDR3 is CASSLTLGGISYEQYF.

This chain joins TRBV5-5 and TRBJ2-1. Per the germline V gene, CDR1 is SGHKS and CDR2 is YYEKEE (reference sequence). The CDR3 runs 14 residues. CDR3 sequence reads: CASSLVDRYNEQFF.

The J gene is TRBJ2-1, the V gene TRBV28; TCRdb calls TRBD2, which cannot be checked without DNA. This CDR3 has 15 amino acids. Germline V gene lookup returns CDR1 MDHEN and CDR2 SYDVKM. The CDR3 here is CASRLSGASYNEQFF. The full variable domain, its missing parts supplied by reference TRBV28 and TRBJ2-1, is DVKVTQSSRYLVKRTGEKVFLECVQDMDHENMFWYRQDPGLGLRLIYFSYDVKMKEKGDIPEGYSVSREKKERFSLILESASTNQTSMYLCASRLSGASYNEQFFGPGTRLTVL.

The J gene is TRBJ2-1, the V gene TRBV5-1; as DNA is missing, the TRBD1 call by TCRdb cannot be tested. Germline V gene data show CDR1 as SGHRS and CDR2 as YFSETQ. This CDR3 has 14 amino acids. CDR3 loop: CASTPGQGVHEQYF. Supplemented by reference TRBV5-1 and TRBJ2-1, the full variable domain reads KAGVTQTPRYLIKTRGQQVTLSCSPISGHRSVSWYQQTPGQGLQFLFEYFSETQRNKGNFPGRFSGRQFSNSRSEMNVSTLELGDSALYLCASTPGQGVHEQYFGPGTRLTVL.

The CDR3 loop reads CATSRAIGVTEAFF. The chain couples TRBV15 to TRBJ1-1. CDR1 is LNHNV, CDR2 YYDKDF, per germline (reference sequence). The CDR3 contains 14 residues.

V usage is TRBV11-2 and J usage is TRBJ2-7; the TCRdb call, TRBD2, lacks DNA for checking. This CDR3 is 17 amino acids long. Per germline, CDR1 SGHAT and CDR2 FQNNGV. Here the CDR3 reads CASSFSGLAGETYEQYF.

The V call is TRBV13, the J call TRBJ2-7; checking the TCRdb D call of TRBD1 is not possible without DNA. The CDR3 has 14 residues. The V gene's germline CDR1 is PRHDT and CDR2 FYEKMQ (reference sequence). The CDR3 reads CASSHTEGVREQYF.